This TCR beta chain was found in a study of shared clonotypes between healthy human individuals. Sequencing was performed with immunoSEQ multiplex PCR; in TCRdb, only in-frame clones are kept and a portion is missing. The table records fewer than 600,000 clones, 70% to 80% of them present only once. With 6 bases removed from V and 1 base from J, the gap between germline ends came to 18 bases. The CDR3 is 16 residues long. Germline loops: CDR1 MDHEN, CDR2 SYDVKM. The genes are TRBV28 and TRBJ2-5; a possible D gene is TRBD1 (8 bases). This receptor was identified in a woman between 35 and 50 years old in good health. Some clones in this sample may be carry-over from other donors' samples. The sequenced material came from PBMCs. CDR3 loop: CASSPRTGRGQETQYF. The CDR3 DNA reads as TGTGCCAGCAGCCCGAGGACAGGGAGGGGCCAAGAGACCCAGTACTTC.